These 24 T cell receptor beta chains came from one sample sequenced in a study of blood T cells in healthy people across ages. A sample-barcoded 5' primer and a J-beta primer mix were used in a second PCR of roughly 7 to 12 cycles. Via MiXCR, TCRdb re-called the 5' RACE reads, giving one row per CDR3 protein. The sample lists approximately 810,000 distinct CDR3 sequences, 30% to 45% occurring once. Sequencing used blood. These receptors came from a man between 18 and 29 years old in good health.

This clonotype was seen more than once but under ten times. The chain employs TRBV12-3 or TRBV12-4 and TRBJ2-3, with no clear D. The CDR3 is 13 residues long. V was cut by 3 bases and J by 2 bases, with 6 bases left in between. The CDR3 DNA sequence: TGTGCCAGCAGTTTGATAGTCACAGATACGCAGTATTTT. The encoded protein is CASSLIVTDTQYF.

This clonotype showed up just a few times. The J gene is TRBJ2-3, the V gene TRBV5-1, with 10 bases identical to TRBD2. Germline V gene sequence: CDR1 SGHRS, CDR2 YFSETQ. The CDR3 has 14 residues. J was trimmed by 6 bases and V by 4 bases; bases with no gene match: 5. CDR3 nucleotide sequence: TGCGCCAGCAGCGGGCTAGCGGGGGATGATACGCAGTATTTT. Translated: CASSGLAGDDTQYF.

On this clonotype: A much larger clone lies a single base off, so this may be a read error. The chain uses TRBV25-1 and TRBJ1-2; D may be TRBD1 (6 bases). The CDR3 sequence is 13 residues long. The V end lost 3 bases, the J end lost 5 bases, and 10 bases lay between the germline ends. CDR1 and CDR2 (germline): MGHDK, SYGVNS. CDR3 protein: CASSEDSLYGYTF. Here the CDR3 DNA reads TGTGCCAGCAGTGAGGACAGCTTATATGGCTACACCTTC.

This chain connects TRBV6-5 to TRBJ1-2, with 8 bases fitting TRBD1. Germline lookup yields CDR1 MNHEY and CDR2 SVGAGI. The CDR3 length is 15 residues. The V segment lost 4 bases and the J segment 5 bases; nucleotides outside the gene matches: 9. The chain's CDR3 is CASSSIVDRDYGYTF. The DNA for the CDR3 is TGTGCCAGCAGTTCCATAGTGGACAGGGATTATGGCTACACCTTC.

Worth noting for this clonotype: At one end the junction does not follow the germline gene, possibly because of a read error. The chain links TRBV4-3 to TRBJ2-1; TRBD1 might be the D (5 bases). CDR3 size: 15 residues. The germline gives CDR1 LGHNA, CDR2 YSLEER. CDR3 sequence reads: CASSHARGSHNEQFF. The CDR3 DNA reads TGCGCCAGCAGCCATGCTAGGGGCTCCCACAATGAGCAGTTCTTC.

This chain uses TRBV7-2 with TRBJ1-1, with D possibly TRBD1 on 5 matching bases. V was trimmed by 5 bases and J by 8 bases, leaving 18 bases between them. Germline V gene data show CDR1 as SGHTA and CDR2 as FQGNSA. The CDR3 has 14 amino acids. The CDR3 coding sequence is TGTGCCAGCAGCGGGTCTCGGGACCTTGAGGAAGCTTTCTTT. It codes for CASSGSRDLEEAFF. Based on the CDR3 plus reference TRBV7-2 and TRBJ1-1, the full variable domain is GAGVSQSPSNKVTEKGKDVELRCDPISGHTALYWYRQSLGQGLEFLIYFQGNSAPDKSGLPSDRFSAERTGGSVSTLTIQRTQQEDSAVYLCASSGSRDLEEAFFGQGTRLTVV.

This clonotype was recorded a few times. V usage is TRBV4-2 and J usage is TRBJ2-7; 12 bases match TRBD2. Germline V CDR1 and CDR2: LGHNA, YNFKEQ. V was pared by 4 bases and J by 7 bases, with 14 bases of the junction left unmatched. The CDR3 runs to 17 residues. CDR3 DNA: TGTGCCAGCAGCCCCACTGGACTAGCGGGAACCTACAATGAGCAGTACTTC. Translating gives CASSPTGLAGTYNEQYF.

The V and J genes are TRBV4-2 and TRBJ2-1; 9 positions agree with TRBD2. The CDR3 is made up of 16 amino acids. With 0 bases clipped from V and 5 bases from J, the junction kept 5 bases outside the gene matches. CDR1 LGHNA and CDR2 YNFKEQ come from the germline V gene. The CDR3 DNA follows: TGTGCCAGCAGCCAAGAACCTAGCGGGGACCACAATGAGCAGTTCTTC. This sequence encodes CASSQEPSGDHNEQFF.

This clonotype appeared a few times. V is TRBV12-3 or TRBV12-4 and J is TRBJ1-5; 7 bases line up with TRBD1. Trimming removed 5 bases from V and 2 bases from J; junction bases left unmatched: 6. The CDR3 has 15 residues. Here the CDR3 reads CASSPRQGGNQPQHF. CDR3 DNA sequence: TGTGCCAGCAGTCCGCGACAGGGAGGCAATCAGCCCCAGCATTTT.

This clonotype was seen a handful of times. The chain links TRBV11-2 to TRBJ1-2; 7 nucleotides line up with TRBD1. Germline CDR1 is SGHAT and CDR2 is FQNNGV. Trimming removed 5 bases from V and 4 bases from J; junction bases left unmatched: 7. The CDR3 is 14 amino acids. The CDR3 reads CASSPQQGSYGYTF. For the CDR3, the DNA is TGTGCCAGCAGCCCACAACAGGGGTCCTATGGCTACACCTTC. Full variable domain (remainder filled in from reference TRBV11-2 and TRBJ1-2): EAGVAQSPRYKIIEKRQSVAFWCNPISGHATLYWYQQILGQGPKLLIQFQNNGVVDDSQLPKDRFSAERLKGVDSTLKIQPAKLEDSAVYLCASSPQQGSYGYTFGSGTRLTVV.

Of note for this clonotype: At one end the junction does not follow the germline gene, possibly because of a read error. This chain joins TRBV4-3 and TRBJ1-6, with no clear D. The germline CDR1 and CDR2 sequences are LGHNA and YSLEER. The CDR3 contains 15 residues. CDR3: CASSQAGMDNSPLHF. CDR3 DNA sequence: TGCGCCAGCAGCCAAGCGGGGATGGATAATTCGCCCCTCCACTTT.

This clonotype was observed a handful of times. The rearrangement joins TRBV11-1 to TRBJ2-1; D assignment may be TRBD1 or TRBD2 (5 bases each). With the DNA end fitting TRBJ2-7 better, the J assignment may be wrong. The CDR3 extends over 16 amino acids. Germline CDR1 and CDR2: SGHAT and FQDESV (reference sequence). In DNA, the CDR3 is TGTGCCAGCAGCTTAGCGGGACCATCCTCCTACAATGAGCAGTACTTC. Amino acids: CASSLAGPSSYNEQYF.

The genes are TRBV4-3 and TRBJ2-7; D remains ambiguous. Trimming cost V 0 bases and J 2 bases, with 8 bases left between them. This CDR3 has 14 residues. The germline gives CDR1 LGHNA, CDR2 YSLEER. The CDR3 here is CASSQDRGAYEQYF. The CDR3 region has the DNA TGCGCCAGCAGCCAAGATCGCGGAGCCTACGAGCAGTACTTC.

This clonotype was found a few times. The gene calls are TRBV5-6 and TRBJ1-1, with a tentative D call TRBD1 (5 bases). V was clipped by 1 base and J by 7 bases, with 11 bases between them. The germline CDR1 and CDR2 sequences are SGHDT and YYEEEE. The CDR3 is made up of 13 amino acids. The chain's CDR3 is CASSLRGYLEAFF. CDR3 coding DNA: TGTGCCAGCAGCTTGAGGGGATACCTTGAAGCTTTCTTT.

V is TRBV15 and J is TRBJ2-6; maybe TRBD1 (6 bases). V lost 4 bases and J lost 0, with 10 bases in between. CDR3 length equals 16 residues. The germline gives CDR1 LNHNV, CDR2 YYDKDF (reference sequence). CDR3 sequence (DNA): TGTGCCACCAGCACCGGGACAAACTCTGGGGCCAACGTCCTGACTTTC. As protein: CATSTGTNSGANVLTF. Full variable domain (rest looked up from reference TRBV15 and TRBJ2-6): DAMVIQNPRYQVTQFGKPVTLSCSQTLNHNVMYWYQQKSSQAPKLLFHYYDKDFNNEADTPDNFQSRRPNTSFCFLDIRSPGLGDTAMYLCATSTGTNSGANVLTFGAGSRLTVL.

This sequence joins TRBV7-9 and TRBJ2-5; TRBD1 is a possible D gene (5 bases). Trimming took 5 bases from V and 5 from J, leaving 18 bases between them. The CDR3 is 15 residues long. Germline V lookup: CDR1 SEHNR, CDR2 FQNEAQ (reference sequence). The CDR3 nucleotides read TGTGCCAGCAGCGCCTCCTCCGAGGCAGGGGAGACCCAGTACTTC. This codes for CASSASSEAGETQYF.

The table lists this clonotype with many counts. The chain recombines TRBV20-1 with TRBJ2-1; maybe TRBD1 (5 bases). Germline lookup yields CDR1 DFQATT and CDR2 SNEGSKA (reference sequence). The CDR3 has 12 amino acids. Trimming left V 6 bases short and J 9 bases short, with 15 bases between. As DNA, the CDR3 is TGCAGTGCCGCGGAACAGGCTAGTGAGCAGTTCTTC. It encodes CSAAEQASEQFF.

This clonotype has a single count. V gene TRBV3-1 combines with J gene TRBJ2-7; D gene ambiguous. V lost 3 bases, J lost 3 bases, and 9 bases lay in between. The CDR3 contains 13 residues. The germline gives CDR1 LGHDT, CDR2 YNNKEL (reference sequence). CDR3 amino acids: CASSHSNIYEQYF. For the CDR3, the DNA is TGTGCCAGCAGCCACTCTAACATCTACGAGCAGTACTTC.

This clonotype was seen only a few times. The V and J genes are TRBV7-2 and TRBJ2-4; D possibly corresponds to TRBD1 (5 bases). Germline V lookup: CDR1 SGHTA, CDR2 FQGNSA. Between the trimmed V and J ends, which lost 1 base and 5 bases, there was a span of 12 bases. CDR3 length: 15 amino acids. This CDR3 reads CASSLERGVQNIQYF. The CDR3 DNA follows: TGTGCCAGCAGCTTAGAAAGGGGCGTCCAAAACATTCAGTACTTC.

The V call is TRBV5-6, the J call TRBJ2-4; D is unclear. Gene TRBJ2-7 matches the end of the DNA better, so the J call may be wrong. The CDR3 spans 14 residues. Germline CDR1 is SGHDT and CDR2 is YYEEEE. Written as DNA, the CDR3 is TGTGCCAGCAGCTTGGGGGTCTTAGGCTACGAGCAGTACTTC. It is translated as CASSLGVLGYEQYF.

This clonotype was seen only once. The junction departs from germline at one end; a sequencing error may be responsible. The chain combines TRBV3-1 with TRBJ2-1, with a tentative D call TRBD1 (6 bases). The CDR3 length is 15 residues. CDR1 is LGHDT, CDR2 YNNKEL, per germline (reference sequence). Written as DNA, the CDR3 is TGTGCCGGCAGCCCGGCAGGGGTAGCAGGAGGTGAGCAGTTCTTC. Its protein is CAGSPAGVAGGEQFF.

This clonotype was picked up one time. This sequence joins TRBV4-2 and TRBJ2-7, with TRBD2 matching 7 bases. The J segment lost 3 bases and the V segment lost 4 bases, leaving 9 bases of the junction unmatched. The CDR3 sequence is 15 residues long. Germline lookup yields CDR1 LGHNA and CDR2 YNFKEQ. Written as DNA, the CDR3 is TGTGCCAGCAGCCTAGAGGCGGGAGCATACTACGAGCAGTACTTC. Protein product: CASSLEAGAYYEQYF.

The chain combines TRBV20-1 with TRBJ2-1; 8 bases line up with TRBD2. Germline-derived CDR1 and CDR2 are DFQATT and SNEGSKA (reference sequence). The CDR3 is made up of 14 amino acids. Trimming at V came to 5 bases and at J to 0 bases, leaving 3 bases not matched to a gene. The CDR3 nucleotides are TGCAGTGCTCGGGAGGGACCCTCCTACAATGAGCAGTTCTTC. It is translated as CSAREGPSYNEQFF.

This clonotype was counted a few times. The rearrangement uses TRBV4-3 and TRBJ2-3, with TRBD2 matching 10 bases. This CDR3 is built from 20 residues. Trimming cost V 0 bases and J 5 bases; bases outside gene matches: 17. Germline V gives CDR1 LGHNA, CDR2 YSLEER. CDR3 in DNA: TGCGCCAGCAGCCAAGATAACGTTGCGCCCCCGTCTAGCGGGGGAGATACGCAGTATTTT. It translates to CASSQDNVAPPSSGGDTQYF.